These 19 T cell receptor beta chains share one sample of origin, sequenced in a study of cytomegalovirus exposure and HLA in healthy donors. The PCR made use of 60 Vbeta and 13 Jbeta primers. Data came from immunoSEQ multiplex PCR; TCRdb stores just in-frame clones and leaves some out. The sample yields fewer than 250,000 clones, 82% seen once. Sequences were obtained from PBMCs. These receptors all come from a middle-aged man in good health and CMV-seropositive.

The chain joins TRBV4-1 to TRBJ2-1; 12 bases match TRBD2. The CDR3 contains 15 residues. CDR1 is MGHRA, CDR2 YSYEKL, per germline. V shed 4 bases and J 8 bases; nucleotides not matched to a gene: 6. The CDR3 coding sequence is TGCGCCAGCAGCCCTCTAGCGGGAGGGGTCCATGAGCAGTTCTTC. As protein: CASSPLAGGVHEQFF.

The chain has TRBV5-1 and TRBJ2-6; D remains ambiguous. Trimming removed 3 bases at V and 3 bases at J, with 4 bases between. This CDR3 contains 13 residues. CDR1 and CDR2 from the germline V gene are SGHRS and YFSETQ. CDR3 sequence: CASSYSGANVLTF. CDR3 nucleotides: TGCGCCAGCAGCTACAGTGGGGCCAACGTCCTGACTTTC.

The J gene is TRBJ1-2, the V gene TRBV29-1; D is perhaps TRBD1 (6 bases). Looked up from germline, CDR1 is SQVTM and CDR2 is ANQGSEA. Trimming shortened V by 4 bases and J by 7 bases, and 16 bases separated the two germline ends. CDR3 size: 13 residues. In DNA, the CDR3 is TGCAGCGTTGCTCGGGGGGCGACCGTTGGCTACACCTTC. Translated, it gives CSVARGATVGYTF.

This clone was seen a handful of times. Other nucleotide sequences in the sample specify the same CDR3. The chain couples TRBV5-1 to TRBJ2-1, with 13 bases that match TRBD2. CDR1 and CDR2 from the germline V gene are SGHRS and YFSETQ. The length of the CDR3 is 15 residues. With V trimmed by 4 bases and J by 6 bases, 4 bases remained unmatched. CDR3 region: CASSRTSGRANEQFF. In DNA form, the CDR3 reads TGCGCCAGCAGCCGTACTAGCGGGAGGGCCAATGAGCAGTTCTTC.

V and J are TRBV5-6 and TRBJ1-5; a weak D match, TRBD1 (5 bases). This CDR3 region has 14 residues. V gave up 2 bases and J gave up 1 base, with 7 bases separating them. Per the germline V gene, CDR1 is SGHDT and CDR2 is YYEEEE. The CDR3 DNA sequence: TGTGCCAGCAGCTTAGGGGTGAGCAATCAGCCCCAGCATTTT. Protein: CASSLGVSNQPQHF.

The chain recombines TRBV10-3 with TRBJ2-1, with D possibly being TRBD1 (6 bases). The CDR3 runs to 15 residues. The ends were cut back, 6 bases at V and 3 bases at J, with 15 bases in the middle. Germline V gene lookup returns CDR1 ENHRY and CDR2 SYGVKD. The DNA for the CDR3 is TGTGCCATCAGCCAACCAGGACAGAGCTACAATGAGCAGTTCTTC. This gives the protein CAISQPGQSYNEQFF.

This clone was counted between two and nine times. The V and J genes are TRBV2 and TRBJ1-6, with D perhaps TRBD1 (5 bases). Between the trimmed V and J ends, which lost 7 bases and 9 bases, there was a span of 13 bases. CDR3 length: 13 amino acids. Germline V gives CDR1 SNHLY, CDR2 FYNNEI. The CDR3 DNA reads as TGTGCCAGCAACGGGGGATCTAGTTCACCCCTCCACTTT. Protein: CASNGGSSSPLHF.

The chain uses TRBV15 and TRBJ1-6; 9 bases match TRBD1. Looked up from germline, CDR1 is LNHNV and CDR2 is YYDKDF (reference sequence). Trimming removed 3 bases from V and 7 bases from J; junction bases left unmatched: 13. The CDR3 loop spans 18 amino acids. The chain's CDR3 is CATSSRTGGLLGNSPLHF. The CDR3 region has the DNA TGTGCCACCAGCAGTCGAACAGGGGGCCTTCTTGGGAATTCACCCCTCCACTTT. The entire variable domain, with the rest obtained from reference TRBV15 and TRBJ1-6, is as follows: DAMVIQNPRYQVTQFGKPVTLSCSQTLNHNVMYWYQQKSSQAPKLLFHYYDKDFNNEADTPDNFQSRRPNTSFCFLDIRSPGLGDTAMYLCATSSRTGGLLGNSPLHFGNGTRLTVT.

The CDR3 DNA reads as TGCAGCTCCGCATCCGCCGGTCGGGGCACTGAAGCTTTCTTT. This translates into CSSASAGRGTEAFF. The J gene is TRBJ1-1, the V gene TRBV29-1; D not resolved. The CDR3 sequence is 14 residues long. V was cut by 8 bases and J by 4 bases, with 20 bases left in between. CDR1 SQVTM and CDR2 ANQGSEA come from the germline V gene.

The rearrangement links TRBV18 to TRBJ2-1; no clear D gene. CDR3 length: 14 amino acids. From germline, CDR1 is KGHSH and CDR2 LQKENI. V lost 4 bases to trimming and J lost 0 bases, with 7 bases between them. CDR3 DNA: TGTGCCAGCTCACTACAAAGCTCCTACAATGAGCAGTTCTTC. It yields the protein CASSLQSSYNEQFF.

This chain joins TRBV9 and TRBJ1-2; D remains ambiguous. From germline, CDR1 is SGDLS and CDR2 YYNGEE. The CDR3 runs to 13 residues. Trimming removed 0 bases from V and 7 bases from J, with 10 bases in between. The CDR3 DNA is TGTGCCAGCAGCGTAGGCCCTCTTAGTGGCTACACCTTC. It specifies CASSVGPLSGYTF.

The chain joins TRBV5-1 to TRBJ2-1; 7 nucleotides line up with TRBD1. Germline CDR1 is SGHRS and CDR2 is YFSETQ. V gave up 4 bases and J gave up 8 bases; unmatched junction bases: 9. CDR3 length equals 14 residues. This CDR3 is CASSPDRSIHEQFF. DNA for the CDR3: TGCGCCAGCAGCCCGGACAGGTCGATCCATGAGCAGTTCTTC. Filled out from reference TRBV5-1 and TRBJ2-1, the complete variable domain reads KAGVTQTPRYLIKTRGQQVTLSCSPISGHRSVSWYQQTPGQGLQFLFEYFSETQRNKGNFPGRFSGRQFSNSRSEMNVSTLELGDSALYLCASSPDRSIHEQFFGPGTRLTVL.

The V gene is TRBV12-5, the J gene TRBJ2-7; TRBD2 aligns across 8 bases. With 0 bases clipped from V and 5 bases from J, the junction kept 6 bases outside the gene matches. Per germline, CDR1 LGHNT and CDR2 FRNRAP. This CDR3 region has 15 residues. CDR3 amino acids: CASGLVLAGLDEQYV. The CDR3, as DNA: TGTGCTAGTGGTTTGGTCTTAGCGGGACTGGACGAGCAGTACGTC.

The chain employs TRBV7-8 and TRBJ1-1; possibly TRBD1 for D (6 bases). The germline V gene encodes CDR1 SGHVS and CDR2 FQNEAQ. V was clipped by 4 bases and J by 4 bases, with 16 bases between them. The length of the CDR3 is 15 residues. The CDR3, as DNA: TGTGCCAGCAGCTGGGAACGGGGGGCGAGCACTGAAGCTTTCTTT. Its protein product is CASSWERGASTEAFF.

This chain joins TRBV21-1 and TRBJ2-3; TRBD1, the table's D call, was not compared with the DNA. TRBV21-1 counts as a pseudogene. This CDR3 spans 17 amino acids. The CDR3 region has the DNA TGTGCCAGCAGCAAAGGCCTACAGGGGGCCACCACAGATACGCAGTATTTT. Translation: CASSKGLQGATTDTQYF.

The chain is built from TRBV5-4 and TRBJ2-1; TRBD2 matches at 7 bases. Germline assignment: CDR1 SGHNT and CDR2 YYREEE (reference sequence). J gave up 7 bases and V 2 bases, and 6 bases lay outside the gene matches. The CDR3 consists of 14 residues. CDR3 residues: CASSFGGRRNEQFF. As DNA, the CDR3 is TGTGCCAGCAGCTTCGGCGGGAGAAGGAATGAGCAGTTCTTC.

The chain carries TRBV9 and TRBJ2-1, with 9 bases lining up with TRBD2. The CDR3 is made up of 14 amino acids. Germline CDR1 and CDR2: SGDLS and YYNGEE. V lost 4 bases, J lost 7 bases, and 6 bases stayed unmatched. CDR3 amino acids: CASSLAGDRNEQFF. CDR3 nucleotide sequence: TGTGCCAGCAGCTTAGCGGGAGATAGAAATGAGCAGTTCTTC. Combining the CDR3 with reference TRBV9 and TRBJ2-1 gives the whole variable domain DSGVTQTPKHLITATGQRVTLRCSPRSGDLSVYWYQQSLDQGLQFLIQYYNGEERAKGNILERFSAQQFPDLHSELNLSSLELGDSALYFCASSLAGDRNEQFFGPGTRLTVL.

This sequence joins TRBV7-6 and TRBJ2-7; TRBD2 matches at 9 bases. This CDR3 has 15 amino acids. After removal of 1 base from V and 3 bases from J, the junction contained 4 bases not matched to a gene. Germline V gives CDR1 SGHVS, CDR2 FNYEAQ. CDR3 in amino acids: CASSLGAGGHYEQYF. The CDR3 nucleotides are TGTGCCAGCAGCTTAGGGGCGGGAGGGCACTACGAGCAGTACTTC.

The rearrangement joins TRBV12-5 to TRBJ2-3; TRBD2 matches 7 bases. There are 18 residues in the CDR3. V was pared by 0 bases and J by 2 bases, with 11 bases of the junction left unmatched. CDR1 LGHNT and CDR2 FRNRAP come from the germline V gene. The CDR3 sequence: CASGLVRLGSGITDTQYF. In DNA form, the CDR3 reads TGTGCTAGTGGTTTGGTACGCCTCGGGAGCGGGATCACAGATACGCAGTATTTT.